The clone carrying this T cell receptor beta chain was counted many times. Its antigen remains unidentified. This specimen belongs to a study of beta chain features in type 1 diabetes. Study-wide results and caveats: In patients and controls equally, PCR might favor templates that are shorter. Insertions at VDJ junctions were less frequent in type 1 diabetes patients. These patients also deleted more nucleotides at the same junctions.

Sequencing targeted expressed TCRB transcripts, as all isolated RNA had been reverse transcribed. Clones were sequenced by immunoSEQ multiplex PCR, and TCRdb holds only the in-frame ones, with some missing. Among hundreds of thousands of clones, 15% to 18% were seen once, and the ten largest hold about 0.087%. One heparinised draw of blood, averaging roughly 110 mL, came from each donor. CD45RO/CCR7/CD25/CD127/CD95/CD27 staining was used to isolate CD4+ naive, central memory, regulatory and stem cell-like memory cells by sorting. Germline CDR1 and CDR2: SEHNR and FQNEAQ (reference sequence). Trimming took 5 bases from V and 1 from J; bases not matched to a gene: 4. The length of the CDR3 is 15 residues.

This chain links TRBV7-9 with TRBJ2-3; 9 positions agree with TRBD2. This clonotype was sampled from a man aged 18-30 years in good health. The sample comprised naive CD4+ T cells from blood. The DNA of the CDR3 is TGTGCCAGCAGCCCCTGGACTAGCGGCACAGATACGCAGTATTTT. As protein: CASSPWTSGTDTQYF.